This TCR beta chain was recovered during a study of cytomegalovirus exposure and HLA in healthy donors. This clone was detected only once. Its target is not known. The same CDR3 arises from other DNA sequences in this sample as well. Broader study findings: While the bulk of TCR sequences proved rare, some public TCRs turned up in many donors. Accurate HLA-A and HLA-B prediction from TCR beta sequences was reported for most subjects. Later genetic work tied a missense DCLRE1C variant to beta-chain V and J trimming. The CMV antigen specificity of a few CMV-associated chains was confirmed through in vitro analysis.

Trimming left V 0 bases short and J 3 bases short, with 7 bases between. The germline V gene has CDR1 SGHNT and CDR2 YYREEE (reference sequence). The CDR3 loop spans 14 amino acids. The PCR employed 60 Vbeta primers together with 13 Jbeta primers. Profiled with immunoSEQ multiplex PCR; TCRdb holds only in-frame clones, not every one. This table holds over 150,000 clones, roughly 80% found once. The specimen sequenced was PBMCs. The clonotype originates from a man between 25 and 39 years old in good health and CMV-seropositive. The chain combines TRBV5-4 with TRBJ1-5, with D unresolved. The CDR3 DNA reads TGTGCCAGCAGCTTGGGGGGAGTCAATCAGCCCCAGCATTTT. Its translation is CASSLGGVNQPQHF. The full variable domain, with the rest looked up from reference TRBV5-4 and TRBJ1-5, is ETGVTQSPTHLIKTRGQQVTLRCSSQSGHNTVSWYQQALGQGPQFIFQYYREEENGRGNFPPRFSGLQFPNYSSELNVNALELDDSALYLCASSLGGVNQPQHFGDGTRLSIL.